The 25 T cell receptor beta chains below were found in one sample sequenced in a study of CD8+ T cells in alopecia areata. In each case, RNA was isolated and then reverse transcribed into cDNA as the sequencing template. Libraries were prepared by immunoSEQ multiplex PCR; TCRdb keeps only in-frame clonotypes and omits some of them. This table has around 140,000 clones, around 47% appearing once. Source material: CD4+ T cells sorted from blood. These receptors came from a human donor with alopecia areata.

The V call is TRBV10-3, the J call TRBJ2-3; no clear D. Germline V lookup: CDR1 ENHRY, CDR2 SYGVKD. Trimming pared 7 bases from V and 2 bases from J, leaving 7 bases between. This CDR3 is built from 12 residues. CDR3 sequence: CAITGSTDTQYF. The CDR3 coding sequence is TGTGCCATCACCGGGTCCACAGATACGCAGTATTTT.

V usage is TRBV7-9 and J usage is TRBJ1-1; D may be TRBD1 (6 bases). Trimming stripped 11 bases from V and 2 bases from J, with 15 bases between. The CDR3 totals 13 residues. Germline values: CDR1 SEHNR, CDR2 FQNEAQ (reference sequence). For the CDR3, the DNA is TGTGCCGGGAGGGGGACGAGTAACACTGAAGCTTTCTTT. Encoded protein: CAGRGTSNTEAFF. Filled out from reference TRBV7-9 and TRBJ1-1, the complete variable domain reads DTGVSQNPRHKITKRGQNVTFRCDPISEHNRLYWYRQTLGQGPEFLTYFQNEAQLEKSRLLSDRFSAERPKGSFSTLEIQRTEQGDSAMYLCAGRGTSNTEAFFGQGTRLTVV.

This clone was detected a few times. This rearrangement joins TRBV18 to TRBJ2-1; the D is unclear. The V end lost 2 bases, the J end lost 9 bases, and 14 bases lay between the germline ends. CDR1 and CDR2 from the germline V gene are KGHSH and LQKENI. The CDR3 is made up of 14 amino acids. CDR3 in amino acids: CASSPYNDVAEQFF. CDR3 coding DNA: TGTGCCAGCTCACCATACAACGATGTGGCTGAGCAGTTCTTC.

The chain has TRBV5-4 and TRBJ2-7, with D unclear. V was trimmed by 0 bases and J by 4 bases, leaving 8 bases between them. Looked up from germline, CDR1 is SGHNT and CDR2 is YYREEE (reference sequence). CDR3 length: 13 residues. This CDR3 reads CASSLDPSYEQYF. The DNA of the CDR3 is TGTGCCAGCAGCTTGGATCCGTCATACGAGCAGTACTTC.

V gene TRBV28 combines with J gene TRBJ1-2, with D uncertain. Trimming took 5 bases from V and 2 from J, leaving 6 bases between them. CDR3 length: 12 residues. Per the germline V gene, CDR1 is MDHEN and CDR2 is SYDVKM. The DNA of the CDR3 is TGTGCCAGCAGTGAAGGGAACTATGGCTACACCTTC. It translates to CASSEGNYGYTF.

This clone was detected only a few times. CDR3 nucleotide sequence: TGTGCCAGCAGCAGAAGGAACACCGGGGAGCTGTTTTTT. This codes for CASSRRNTGELFF. The V call is TRBV7-3, the J call TRBJ2-2; D remains ambiguous. The CDR3 consists of 13 residues. V lost 5 bases and J 1 base, leaving 5 bases between the germline ends. Germline V gene sequence: CDR1 SGHTA, CDR2 FQGTGA.

V gene TRBV9 combines with J gene TRBJ1-1; D is uncertain. Trimming stripped 0 bases from V and 1 base from J, with 10 bases between. Germline CDR1 is SGDLS and CDR2 is YYNGEE. There are 15 residues in the CDR3. The CDR3, as DNA: TGTGCCAGCAGCGTAGGGTTTCGGGAGAACACTGAAGCTTTCTTT. Translation gives CASSVGFRENTEAFF.

The chain links TRBV25-1 to TRBJ2-1, with D possibly TRBD1 on 6 matching bases. V lost 5 bases to trimming and J lost 6 bases, with 11 bases between them. This CDR3 spans 13 amino acids. Germline V gene lookup returns CDR1 MGHDK and CDR2 SYGVNS. The CDR3 is CASSWGHANEQFF. In DNA form, the CDR3 reads TGTGCCAGCAGTTGGGGGCATGCCAATGAGCAGTTCTTC.

The chain couples TRBV27 to TRBJ2-7; D ambiguous. The CDR3 length is 14 residues. The V end lost 8 bases, the J end lost 2 bases, and 16 bases lay between the germline ends. Germline CDR1 MNHEY, CDR2 SMNVEV (reference sequence). This CDR3 is CASAPHRVTYEQYF. The DNA for the CDR3 is TGTGCCAGCGCTCCCCACCGGGTCACCTACGAGCAGTACTTC.

The gene calls are TRBV28 and TRBJ1-2; D might be TRBD1 (6 bases). This CDR3 has 14 residues. With 4 bases removed from V and 8 bases from J, the gap between germline ends came to 17 bases. Germline CDR1 MDHEN, CDR2 SYDVKM. CDR3 sequence (DNA): TGTGCCAGCAGTTGGCAGGGGCCTTTCGCGGGCTACACCTTC. Its protein product is CASSWQGPFAGYTF.

A few counts support this clone. CDR3 in DNA: TGCGCCAGCAGCCCCTACAGGGTAAGCAAGGACGAGCAGTACTTC. It specifies CASSPYRVSKDEQYF. The chain recombines TRBV5-1 with TRBJ2-7, with D tentatively TRBD1 (6 bases). The CDR3 runs 15 residues. From germline, CDR1 is SGHRS and CDR2 YFSETQ. V was pared by 4 bases and J by 5 bases, with 19 bases between. The full variable domain, its missing parts supplied by reference TRBV5-1 and TRBJ2-7, is KAGVTQTPRYLIKTRGQQVTLSCSPISGHRSVSWYQQTPGQGLQFLFEYFSETQRNKGNFPGRFSGRQFSNSRSEMNVSTLELGDSALYLCASSPYRVSKDEQYFGPGTRLTVT.

This clone turned up a few times. The rearrangement links TRBV7-9 to TRBJ1-2; D is possibly TRBD1 (6 bases). The CDR3 sequence is 14 residues long. Germline V gives CDR1 SEHNR, CDR2 FQNEAQ (reference sequence). V was pared by 3 bases and J by 7 bases, with 15 bases between. The CDR3 reads CASSFPGQSVGYTF. The CDR3 DNA reads TGTGCCAGCAGCTTCCCTGGACAGTCGGTTGGCTACACCTTC.

V is TRBV29-1 and J is TRBJ1-5; D is ambiguous. With 4 bases removed from V and 11 bases from J, the gap between germline ends came to 18 bases. This CDR3 region has 13 residues. Germline CDR1 and CDR2: SQVTM and ANQGSEA. CDR3 DNA: TGCAGCGTTGTAGAGCTCCTTGGATCGGCCCAGCATTTT. This encodes CSVVELLGSAQHF. Using reference TRBV29-1 and TRBJ1-5 for the parts outside the CDR3, the full variable domain is SAVISQKPSRDICQRGTSLTIQCQVDSQVTMMFWYRQQPGQSLTLIATANQGSEATYESGFVIDKFPISRPNLTFSTLTVSNMSPEDSSIYLCSVVELLGSAQHFGDGTRLSIL.

This clone has a handful of counts. The chain joins TRBV10-3 to TRBJ2-3; maybe TRBD2 (5 bases). Germline values: CDR1 ENHRY, CDR2 SYGVKD. This CDR3 is built from 19 residues. The germline V and J ends were trimmed by 6 bases and 1 base, with 26 bases remaining between them. The CDR3 sequence is CAIRGSGGQTTIRTDTQYF. CDR3 sequence (DNA): TGTGCCATCAGGGGATCCGGCGGGCAAACAACCATACGCACAGATACGCAGTATTTT.

This chain's CDR3 is CASSNLQAGQYF. CDR3 nucleotides: TGTGCCAGCAGTAACCTCCAGGCCGGGCAGTACTTC. V usage is TRBV6-5 and J usage is TRBJ2-7, with D unclear. Trimming left V 5 bases short and J 9 bases short, with 14 bases between. CDR1 is MNHEY, CDR2 SVGAGI, per germline. The CDR3 runs to 12 residues.

The chain couples TRBV28 to TRBJ2-2, with D perhaps matching TRBD2 (5 bases). The V gene's germline CDR1 is MDHEN and CDR2 SYDVKM. V lost 6 bases and J 1 base, leaving 6 bases between the germline ends. This CDR3 comprises 13 residues. The CDR3 protein is CASRSGNTGELFF. Written as DNA, the CDR3 is TGTGCCAGCAGGAGCGGGAACACCGGGGAGCTGTTTTTT.

This clone was seen more than once but under ten times. V is TRBV29-1 and J is TRBJ2-5; 10 bases agree with TRBD1. Losses at the gene ends were 7 bases for V and 2 bases for J; bases not matched to a gene: 7. The germline V gene encodes CDR1 SQVTM and CDR2 ANQGSEA. The CDR3 has 14 residues. The CDR3 loop reads CSGFGTGAQETQYF. The CDR3 region has the DNA TGCAGCGGTTTCGGGACAGGGGCTCAAGAGACCCAGTACTTC.

The rearrangement joins TRBV5-1 to TRBJ2-7, with unresolved D. V gave up 0 bases and J gave up 5 bases, with 9 bases separating them. The CDR3 loop spans 13 amino acids. Germline V gives CDR1 SGHRS, CDR2 YFSETQ. CDR3 loop: CASSLEGRDEQYF. CDR3 sequence (DNA): TGCGCCAGCAGCTTGGAGGGTCGCGACGAGCAGTACTTC.

This clone has more than one count but fewer than ten. The rearrangement links TRBV11-2 to TRBJ1-1; D is undetermined. The germline gives CDR1 SGHAT, CDR2 FQNNGV. Between the trimmed V and J ends, which lost 5 bases and 11 bases, there was a span of 12 bases. The CDR3 contains 11 residues. CDR3 in DNA: TGTGCCAGCAGCCTCGGAGGCGGGGCTTTCTTT. Translation gives CASSLGGGAFF.

In DNA form, the CDR3 reads TGTGCCAGCAGTTTCGGGACTAGTTTGGGGGACGAGCAGTACTTC. Protein product: CASSFGTSLGDEQYF. V usage is TRBV6-5 and J usage is TRBJ2-7; 8 positions agree with TRBD2. The CDR3 runs 15 residues. J gave up 5 bases and V 4 bases, and 10 bases lay outside the gene matches. Germline V gene sequence: CDR1 MNHEY, CDR2 SVGAGI.

The chain is built from TRBV4-1 and TRBJ2-2; D is unresolved. This CDR3 is 16 amino acids long. V was trimmed by 4 bases and J by 1 base, leaving 13 bases between them. CDR1 MGHRA and CDR2 YSYEKL come from the germline V gene. The CDR3 DNA is TGCGCCAGCAGCCCCTTTCATGCCGGGAACACCGGGGAGCTGTTTTTT. It encodes CASSPFHAGNTGELFF.

The CDR3 protein is CANREGAKNIQYF. The DNA of the CDR3 is TGCGCCAATAGGGAGGGAGCCAAAAACATTCAGTACTTC. The J gene is TRBJ2-4, the V gene TRBV23-1, with 7 bases matching TRBD2. TRBV23-1 is placed among ORFs of uncertain function. With 10 bases clipped from V and 0 bases from J, the junction kept 3 bases outside the gene matches. The CDR3 totals 13 residues.

Notes on this clone: Other DNA variants within this sample encode the same CDR3. The V and J genes are TRBV7-9 and TRBJ1-4; D remains ambiguous. The CDR3 covers 14 residues. V was pared by 5 bases and J by 0 bases, with 7 bases between. Germline V CDR1 and CDR2: SEHNR, FQNEAQ (reference sequence). The CDR3 nucleotides are TGTGCCAGCAGCCCCGGGACAACTAATGAAAAACTGTTTTTT. Residues: CASSPGTTNEKLFF.

The rearrangement joins TRBV11-1 to TRBJ2-1, with D maybe TRBD1 (6 bases). V was pared by 7 bases and J by 9 bases, with 22 bases between. This CDR3 is built from 15 residues. Looked up from germline, CDR1 is SGHAT and CDR2 is FQDESV (reference sequence). The chain's CDR3 is CASIGTLAGAGEQFF. Written as DNA, the CDR3 is TGTGCCAGCATAGGGACCTTGGCAGGGGCTGGTGAGCAGTTCTTC.

In this sample, this clone turned up a few times. The chain joins TRBV14 to TRBJ2-7; D remains ambiguous. The V end was cut by 1 base, the J end by 3 bases, with 4 bases between. Germline CDR1 SGHDN, CDR2 FVKESK. The CDR3 extends over 12 amino acids. The CDR3 region is CASSQVYYEQYF. The CDR3, as DNA: TGTGCCAGCAGCCAAGTTTACTACGAGCAGTACTTC.